These 8 T cell receptor beta chains share one sample of origin, sequenced in a study of CD8+ T cells in alopecia areata. Following extraction, RNA underwent reverse transcription to cDNA, which served as the sequencing template. TCRdb keeps only in-frame clones here, not all; method: immunoSEQ multiplex PCR. The sample contains about 110,000 clones, none of them singletons. Material: lesional skin. These receptors all stem from a C3H/HeJ mouse with alopecia areata. MHC haplotype here: H2-k.

This clone occurred many times. Gene names and germline refer to mouse. The read ends 4 residues early relative to the CDR3; the germline J gene fills the gap. V usage is TRBV13-3 and J usage is TRBJ2-7; 11 nucleotides agree with TRBD1. Germline lookup yields CDR1 NNHDY and CDR2 SYVADS. CDR3 length equals 16 residues. CDR3 residues: CASSDEGQGAWDEQYF. The part of the CDR3 DNA that was read is TGTGCCAGCAGTGATGAAGGACAGGGGGCGTGGGAT.

Worth noting for this clone: Gene names are mouse gene names. Sequencing ends 4 residues short of the CDR3 end; the germline J gene provides the rest. This chain joins TRBV13-1 and TRBJ2-1, with a weak D call TRBD2 (5 bases). Trimming took 1 base from V and 3 from J, leaving 8 bases between them. Germline V gene data show CDR1 as NSHNY and CDR2 as SYGAGN. This CDR3 region has 14 residues. The CDR3 region is CASSDRLGYAEQFF. Incomplete CDR3 DNA: TGTGCCAGCAGTGATAGGCTGGGCTATGCT.

About this clone itself: Genes here carry mouse names. The read stops 4 residues short of the end of the CDR3; the missing end is completed from the germline J gene. The rearrangement uses TRBV31 and TRBJ2-5; D might be TRBD2 (5 bases). This CDR3 contains 15 residues. Trimming took off 2 bases at V and 0 bases at J, with 12 bases between the two ends. CDR1 is GKSSPN and CDR2 is SITVG in the germline V gene. The part of the CDR3 DNA that was read is TGTGCCTGGAGTTGGCTGGACTCTAACCAAGAC. This sequence encodes CAWSWLDSNQD. The CDR3 in its entirety is CAWSWLDSNQDTQYF.

Comment on this clone: The gene names here belong to mouse. The read falls 4 residues short of the CDR3 end, and the missing part is taken from the germline J gene. J is TRBJ2-1 and V is TRBV13-1, with TRBD2 matching 8 bases. The CDR3 has 16 amino acids. The trim removed 0 bases at V and 3 bases at J, leaving 5 bases unmatched. Germline assignment: CDR1 NSHNY and CDR2 SYGAGN. CDR3 region: CASSDGGLVLYAEQFF. The part of the CDR3 DNA that was read is TGTGCCAGCAGTGATGGGGGACTGGTCCTCTATGCT.

This clone has only a few counts. Gene and germline names: mouse. The CDR3 end falls 4 residues outside the read, so it is completed with the germline J gene. This rearrangement joins TRBV13-2 to TRBJ2-5; D remains unclear. Germline assignment: CDR1 NNHNN and CDR2 SYGAGS (reference sequence). V dropped 0 bases and J dropped 2 bases, with 7 bases sitting between them. CDR3 length: 14 amino acids. CDR3 DNA (partial): TGTGCCAGCGGTGATGCAACAGCCCAAGAC. Encoded protein: CASGDATAQD. The entire CDR3 protein reads CASGDATAQDTQYF.

This clone came up a few times. Gene names refer to mouse genes. From the germline J gene comes the end of the CDR3, since the read stops 4 residues before it. The V call is TRBV13-3, the J call TRBJ2-5; D possibly corresponds to TRBD1 (6 bases). From germline, CDR1 is NNHDY and CDR2 SYVADS. The CDR3 is 14 residues long. The CDR3 bases that were read are TGTGCCAGCAGTCTCATCCGGGACACAGAC. Its protein is CASSLIRDTD. The whole CDR3 is CASSLIRDTDTQYF.

On this clone: Genes here carry mouse names. The read stops 4 residues short of the end of the CDR3; the missing end is completed from the germline J gene. This chain links TRBV19 with TRBJ2-2; tentatively, D is TRBD2 (5 bases). The germline V gene has CDR1 FNHDT and CDR2 SITEND (reference sequence). There are 14 residues in the CDR3. Trimming shortened V by 4 bases and J by 1 base, and 8 bases separated the two germline ends. The CDR3 DNA, read in part, is TGTGCCAGCAGTTCTGGGAGAAACACCGGG. Translation gives CASSSGRNTG. The complete CDR3 protein is CASSSGRNTGQLYF. The full variable domain, rest sourced from reference TRBV19 and TRBJ2-2, is GGIITQTPKFLIGQEGQKLTLKCQQNFNHDTMYWYRQDSGKGLRLIYYSITENDLQKGDLSEGYDASREKKSSFSLTVTSAQKNEMAVFLCASSSGRNTGQLYFGEGSKLTVL.

This clone turned up a few times. Mouse germline and gene names are used. The CDR3 is cut off 4 residues early in the read; its end comes from the germline J gene. The J gene is TRBJ2-5, the V gene TRBV1; TRBD1 aligns across 8 bases. CDR1 is NSQYPW and CDR2 is LRSPGD in the germline V gene (reference sequence). The CDR3 has 13 amino acids. The CDR3 is CTCSGQGSDTQYF. The sequenced CDR3 bases are TGCACCTGCAGTGGACAGGGGTCGGAC.